This T cell receptor beta chain was captured in a study of T-cell reconstitution after alpha-beta-depleted transplantation in children. Ten or more counts support this clonotype. Preparation of the TCRbeta library used unique molecular identifiers. Each CDR3 protein gets one entry after TCRdb re-called the PCR reads with MiXCR. The repertoire holds roughly 300,000 distinct CDR3 sequences, with roughly 12% as singletons. The V gene lost 2 bases and the J gene lost 4 bases, with 14 bases spanning the gap. Germline loops: CDR1 SQVTM, CDR2 ANQGSEA. The CDR3 totals 14 residues. This TCR was sampled from a male patient between 2 and 10 years old who had a stem cell transplant for chronic granulomatous disease, so the T cells may come from the graft donor. The chain couples TRBV29-1 to TRBJ1-1; no firm D call. Sequencing used peripheral blood, obtained 180 days after TCRalphabeta/CD19-depleted stem cell transplant. The CDR3 nucleotides read TGCAGCGTTGAAATACCGGGATTTAGCACTGAAGCTTTCTTT. It yields the protein CSVEIPGFSTEAFF.